Reported below is one TCR beta chain. The antigen remains undetermined. This record comes from a study of CD8 T cells in Susac syndrome. Blood CD8+ and CD4+ T cells underwent high-throughput TCR beta sequencing. The germline CDR1 and CDR2 sequences are SGHAT and FQNNGV. There are 17 residues in the CDR3. V was cut by 1 base and J by 4 bases, with 19 bases left in between. The authors reverse transcribed about 0.5 to 1 ug RNA with random hexamers. The immunoSEQ assay covered 54 Vbeta and 13 Jbeta segments for CDR3. One entry per CDR3 protein, called by TCRdb with MiXCR from the immunoSEQ multiplex PCR reads. Here the sample spans over 95,000 distinct CDR3 sequences, roughly 92% being singletons. Overall study results and limits: That the number of individuals in its TCR sequencing and HLA analysis was relatively small was acknowledged by the study.

The sequenced sample consisted of CD8+ T cells from PBMCs. The receptor's source is a human donor in good health. This sequence joins TRBV11-2 and TRBJ1-2; D is ambiguous. CDR3 bases: TGTGCCAGCAGCTTAGTGATTCAGCGGGCCTCTAGCTATGGCTACACCTTC. Residues: CASSLVIQRASSYGYTF. Based on the CDR3 plus reference TRBV11-2 and TRBJ1-2, the full variable domain is EAGVAQSPRYKIIEKRQSVAFWCNPISGHATLYWYQQILGQGPKLLIQFQNNGVVDDSQLPKDRFSAERLKGVDSTLKIQPAKLEDSAVYLCASSLVIQRASSYGYTFGSGTRLTVV.